A selection of T cell receptor beta chains follows, all from one sample in a study of blood T cell repertoires in COVID-19. Sequencing used immunoSEQ multiplex PCR; TCRdb keeps in-frame clones, though not all of them. Among around 100,000 clones listed, 80% were seen once. Input material: peripheral blood. Receptors were obtained from a woman aged 70 to 79 with acute or convalescent COVID-19. Both conserved end residues are part of each CDR3. D genes are given only for firm matches. For some rows the clone size is stated as once, few or many, or as a class when expanded; others skip it.

v_gene,j_gene,d_gene,abundance,CDR3nt,CDR3aa
TRBV7-9,TRBJ1-4,-,once,TGTGCCAGCAGTACCGGGACACCGTTTGAAAAACTGTTTTTT,CASSTGTPFEKLFF
TRBV12-3/TRBV12-4,TRBJ1-6,-,-,TGTGCCAGCAAACGGAGGAACAATTCACCCCTCCACTTT,CASKRRNNSPLHF
TRBV6-5,TRBJ2-5,TRBD1,once,TGTGCCAGCAGTAAGGACAGGGACCAAGAGACCCAGTACTTC,CASSKDRDQETQYF
TRBV9,TRBJ2-2,TRBD2,-,TGTGCCAGCAGCCCGACTAGCGGGGGGGCCGCCACCGGGGAGCTGTTTTTT,CASSPTSGGAATGELFF
TRBV5-6,TRBJ1-1,TRBD1,few,TGTGCCAGCAGTCACCGGGACAGGAAGCATTTACCGGCTTTCTTT,CASSHRDRKHLPAFF
TRBV7-8,TRBJ2-7,-,-,TGTGCCAGCAGCCCCCCCGATAGCGATAACGAGCAGTACTTC,CASSPPDSDNEQYF
TRBV7-8,TRBJ2-5,TRBD2,-,TGTGCCAGCAGCTTTACTAGCGGGGGTGAGGAGACCCAGTACTTC,CASSFTSGGEETQYF
TRBV7-8,TRBJ2-2,-,-,TGTGCCAGCAGCTGGTTAGCGGTCACCGGGGAGCTGTTTTTT,CASSWLAVTGELFF
TRBV11-2,TRBJ1-1,-,-,TGTGCCAGCAGCCCGAATGAGGCGGGTGAAGCTTTCTTT,CASSPNEAGEAFF
TRBV5-4,TRBJ2-2,TRBD1,few,TGTGCCAGCAGTTCAACAGGGACAGGGGAAACCGGGGAGCTGTTTTTT,CASSSTGTGETGELFF
TRBV28,TRBJ1-6,-,-,TGTGCCAGCAGGTTACCAGGGTTAAATTCACCCCTCCACTTT,CASRLPGLNSPLHF
TRBV5-1,TRBJ1-1,TRBD1,-,TGCGCCAGCAGCCCGGGACAGATGAACACTGAAGCTTTCTTT,CASSPGQMNTEAFF
TRBV6-1,TRBJ1-1,-,few,TGTGCCAGCAGTGAATGGATTATGGGGGGAGCTTTCTTT,CASSEWIMGGAFF
TRBV12-3/TRBV12-4,TRBJ1-5,-,-,TGTGCCAGCAGTGCTGGCGGGAACCAGCCCCAGCATTTT,CASSAGGNQPQHF
TRBV6-2/TRBV6-3,TRBJ1-4,-,-,TGTGCCAGCAGTGACGGACACGCTACAACTAATGAAAAACTGTTTTTT,CASSDGHATTNEKLFF
TRBV2,TRBJ1-6,TRBD1,-,TGTGCCAGCAGTGAACCATGGCTCTCGGGACAGGGCAAGAAGTCGAGCTCACCCCTCCACTTT,CASSEPWLSGQGKKSSSPLHF
TRBV10-3,TRBJ2-4,-,few,TGTGCCATCAGGGACACGCTAAACATTCAGTACTTC,CAIRDTLNIQYF
TRBV5-5,TRBJ2-5,TRBD2,-,TGTGCCAGCAGCTTCACTAGCGGGGTAGGAGAGACCCAGTACTTC,CASSFTSGVGETQYF
TRBV7-9,TRBJ2-3,-,-,TGTGCCAGCAGCTTCCACTACTCCACAGATACGCAGTATTTT,CASSFHYSTDTQYF
TRBV5-4,TRBJ2-6,TRBD1,-,TGTGCCAGCAGTCTGGATAAGGGACAGGGGGTTTCTGGGGCCAACGTCCTGACTTTC,CASSLDKGQGVSGANVLTF
TRBV12-3/TRBV12-4,TRBJ1-2,-,few,TGTGCCAGCAGCTCTACAGGGAGAAGTGGCTACACCTTC,CASSSTGRSGYTF
TRBV15,TRBJ2-3,-,-,TGTGCCACCAGCGCTCCTGTGGGGCTCCGGGCAGATACGCAGTATTTT,CATSAPVGLRADTQYF
TRBV5-4,TRBJ2-6,-,-,TGTGCCAGCACCCTTTCCCGGGGTCCGAGTGGGGCCAACGTCCTGACTTTC,CASTLSRGPSGANVLTF
TRBV28,TRBJ1-2,TRBD1,-,TGTGCCAGCAGTTTACAGGGGGCAAGAGGCTACACCTTC,CASSLQGARGYTF
TRBV5-4,TRBJ2-1,-,few,TGTGCCAGCAGCTTGGGCGGGGCCTACAATGAGCAGTTCTTC,CASSLGGAYNEQFF
TRBV19,TRBJ1-1,TRBD1,-,TGTGCCAGTAGAACACAGGGGAGTTGGACTGAAGCTTTCTTT,CASRTQGSWTEAFF